The clone carrying this T cell receptor (beta chain) was observed a few times. Antigen specificity is unknown. The CDR3 loop spans 16 amino acids. CDR1 is LNHDA, CDR2 SQIVND, per germline (reference sequence). J was trimmed by 3 bases and V by 3 bases; bases with no gene match: 6. This record belongs to a study of T-cell memory formation after mild COVID-19. Barcoded TCR alpha and TCR beta cDNA libraries with UMIs came from 5'RACE using constant-segment primers. A single record per CDR3 protein comes from TCRdb applying MiXCR to the 5' RACE reads. Among about 340,000 distinct CDR3 sequences, more than 15% were seen once, and the ten largest hold about a fifth. Study-level points and caveats: Contracting clones, day 15 to 85, had balanced CD4/CD8, and later expanders favored CD4+. Pre-infection memory carried some responding clones, suggesting that cross-reactive memory joined. Largely, contracting CD4+ clones fell within CM and EM, and contracting CD8+ clones within EMRA.

The TCR sequence derives from a man between 18 and 29 years old who had mild COVID-19 (a few samples of this study predate the infection). Cell type and time point are not known. The chain employs TRBV19 and TRBJ1-5; 9 bases are shared with TRBD1. The specimen sequenced was PBMCs or a T cell subset sorted from them (not recorded which). The CDR3 DNA sequence: TGTGCCAGTAGTATCCCCCGGGACAGGGCCAATCAGCCCCAGCATTTT. Its translation is CASSIPRDRANQPQHF.